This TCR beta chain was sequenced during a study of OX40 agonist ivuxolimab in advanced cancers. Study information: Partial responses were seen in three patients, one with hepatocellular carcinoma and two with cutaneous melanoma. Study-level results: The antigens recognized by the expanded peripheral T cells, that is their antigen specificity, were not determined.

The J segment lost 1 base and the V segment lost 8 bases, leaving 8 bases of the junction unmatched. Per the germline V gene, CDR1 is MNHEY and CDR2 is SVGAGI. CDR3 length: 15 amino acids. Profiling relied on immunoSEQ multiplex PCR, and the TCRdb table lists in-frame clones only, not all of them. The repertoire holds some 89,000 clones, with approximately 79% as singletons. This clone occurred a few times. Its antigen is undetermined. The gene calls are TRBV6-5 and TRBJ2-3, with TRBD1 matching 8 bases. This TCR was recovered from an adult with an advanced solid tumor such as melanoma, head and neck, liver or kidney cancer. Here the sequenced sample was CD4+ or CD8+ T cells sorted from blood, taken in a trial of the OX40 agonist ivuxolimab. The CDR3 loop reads CASGTSGGGTDTQYF. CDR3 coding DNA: TGTGCCAGCGGCACTTCAGGGGGCGGCACAGATACGCAGTATTTT.